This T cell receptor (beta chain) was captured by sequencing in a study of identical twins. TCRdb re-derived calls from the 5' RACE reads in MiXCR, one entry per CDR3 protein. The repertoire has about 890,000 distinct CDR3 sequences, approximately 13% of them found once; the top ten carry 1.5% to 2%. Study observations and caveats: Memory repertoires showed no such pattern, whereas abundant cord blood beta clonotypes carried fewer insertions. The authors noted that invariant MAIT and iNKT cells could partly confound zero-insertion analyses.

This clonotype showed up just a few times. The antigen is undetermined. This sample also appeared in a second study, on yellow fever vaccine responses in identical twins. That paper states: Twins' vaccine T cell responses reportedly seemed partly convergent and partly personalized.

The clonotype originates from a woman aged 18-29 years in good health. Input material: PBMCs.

DNA of the CDR3: TGTGCCAGCAGCCAAGTGGCCTCAAGCTCCTACGAGCAGTACTTC. This sequence encodes CASSQVASSSYEQYF. V is TRBV3-1 and J is TRBJ2-7; no firm D call. The V gene's germline CDR1 is LGHDT and CDR2 YNNKEL (reference sequence). The CDR3 is 15 amino acids. V was pared by 1 base and J by 0 bases, with 10 bases between.